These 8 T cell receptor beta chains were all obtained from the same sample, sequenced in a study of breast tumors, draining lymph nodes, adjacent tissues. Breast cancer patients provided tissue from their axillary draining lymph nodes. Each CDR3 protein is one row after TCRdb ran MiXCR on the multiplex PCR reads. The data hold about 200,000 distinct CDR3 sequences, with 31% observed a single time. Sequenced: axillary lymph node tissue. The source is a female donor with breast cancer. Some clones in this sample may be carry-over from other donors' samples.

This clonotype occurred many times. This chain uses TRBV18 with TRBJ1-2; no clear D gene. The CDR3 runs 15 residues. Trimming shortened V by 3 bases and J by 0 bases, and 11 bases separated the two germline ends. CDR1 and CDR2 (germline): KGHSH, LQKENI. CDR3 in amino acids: CASSPASRANYGYTF. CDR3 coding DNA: TGTGCCAGCTCACCGGCAAGCAGAGCTAACTATGGCTACACCTTC. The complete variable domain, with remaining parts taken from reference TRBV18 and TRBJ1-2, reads NAGVMQNPRHLVRRRGQEARLRCSPMKGHSHVYWYRQLPEEGLKFMVYLQKENIIDESGMPKERFSAEFPKEGPSILRIQQVVRGDSAAYFCASSPASRANYGYTFGSGTRLTVV.

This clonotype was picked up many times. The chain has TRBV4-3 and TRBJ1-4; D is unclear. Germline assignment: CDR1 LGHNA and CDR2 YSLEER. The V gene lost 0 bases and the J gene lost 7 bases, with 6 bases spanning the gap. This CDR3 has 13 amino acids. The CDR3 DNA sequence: TGCGCCAGCAGCCAAGATTCGGGTGAAAAACTGTTTTTT. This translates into CASSQDSGEKLFF.

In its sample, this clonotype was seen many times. CDR3 sequence reads: CASRQYVQDSYEQYF. Here the CDR3 DNA reads TGCGCCAGCAGGCAATATGTACAGGACTCCTACGAGCAGTACTTC. This sequence joins TRBV5-1 and TRBJ2-7; a possible D gene is TRBD1 (5 bases). The CDR3 consists of 15 residues. Germline-derived CDR1 and CDR2 are SGHRS and YFSETQ. Trimming stripped 5 bases from V and 0 bases from J, with 15 bases between.

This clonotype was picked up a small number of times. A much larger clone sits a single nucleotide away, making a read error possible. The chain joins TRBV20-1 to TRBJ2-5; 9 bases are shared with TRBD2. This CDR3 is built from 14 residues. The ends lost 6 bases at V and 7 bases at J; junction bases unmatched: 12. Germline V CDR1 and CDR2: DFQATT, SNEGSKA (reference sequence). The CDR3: CSALTSGGGATQYF. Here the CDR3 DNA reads TGCAGTGCCTTGACTAGCGGAGGTGGGGCGACCCAGTACTTC.

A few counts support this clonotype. Here the CDR3 reads CASSGEISEQFF. In nucleotides, the CDR3 is TGTGCCAGCAGCGGAGAAATATCTGAGCAGTTCTTC. The gene calls are TRBV6-2 or TRBV6-3 and TRBJ2-1; D unresolved. The CDR3 covers 12 residues. The ends were cut back, 6 bases at V and 9 bases at J, with 12 bases in the middle. The germline CDR1 and CDR2 sequences are MNHEY and SVGEGT.

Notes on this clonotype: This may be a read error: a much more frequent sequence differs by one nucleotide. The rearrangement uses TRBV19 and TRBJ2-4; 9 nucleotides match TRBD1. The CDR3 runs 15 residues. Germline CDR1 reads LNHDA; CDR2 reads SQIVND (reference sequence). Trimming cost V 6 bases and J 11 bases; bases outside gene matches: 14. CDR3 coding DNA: TGTGCCAGTAGCAGAAAAGGGACAGGGAGCGGCGTTCAGTACTTC. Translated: CASSRKGTGSGVQYF.

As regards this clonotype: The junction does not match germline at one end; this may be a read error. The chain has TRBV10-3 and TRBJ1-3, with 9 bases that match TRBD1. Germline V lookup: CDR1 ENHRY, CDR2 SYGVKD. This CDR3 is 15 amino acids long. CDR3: CASSPGQGTGTTIYF. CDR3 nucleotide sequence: TGTGCCAGCAGCCCGGGACAGGGCACTGGAACCACCATATATTTT.

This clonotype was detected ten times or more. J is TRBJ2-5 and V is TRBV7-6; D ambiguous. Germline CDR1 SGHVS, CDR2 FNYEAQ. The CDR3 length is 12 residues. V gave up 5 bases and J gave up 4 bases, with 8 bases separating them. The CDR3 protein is CASSQTPETQYF. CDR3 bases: TGTGCCAGCAGCCAGACACCAGAGACCCAGTACTTC.